The T cell receptor (beta chain) described here comes from a study of T-cell memory formation after mild COVID-19. Study-wide findings and caveats: Clones shrinking between day 15 and 85 showed a balanced CD4/CD8 split, and those that grew later tilted toward CD4+.

TCRdb redid the calling of the 5' RACE reads with MiXCR, one entry per CDR3 protein. The table records approximately 150,000 distinct CDR3 sequences, about 19% of them present only once. The junction had 5 bases not matched to a gene; V was cut back by 0 bases and J by 5 bases. CDR3 length: 15 amino acids. Germline-derived CDR1 and CDR2 are SGDLS and YYNGEE. This clonotype was seen more than once but under ten times. Its antigen remains unidentified. V gene TRBV9 combines with J gene TRBJ2-1, with 7 bases fitting TRBD2. The sequencing input was PBMCs or a T cell subset sorted from them (not recorded which). The TCR comes from an adult woman who had mild COVID-19 (a few samples of this study predate the infection). Cell type and time point are not known. CDR3 nucleotides: TGTGCCAGCAGCGTAGCCTTGCGGGAGAACAATGAGCAGTTCTTC. Amino acids: CASSVALRENNEQFF. The complete variable domain, with remaining parts taken from reference TRBV9 and TRBJ2-1, reads DSGVTQTPKHLITATGQRVTLRCSPRSGDLSVYWYQQSLDQGLQFLIQYYNGEERAKGNILERFSAQQFPDLHSELNLSSLELGDSALYFCASSVALRENNEQFFGPGTRLTVL.